The 26 T cell receptor beta chains presented below share a single source sample, sequenced in a study of response to subunit inactivated influenza vaccine. TCRdb fed the RT-PCR reads into MiXCR, producing one record per CDR3 protein. The sample lists hundreds of thousands of distinct CDR3 sequences; less than 20% were seen once. The sequenced sample was PBMCs from blood, obtained 4 to 6 days after vaccination. The origin of the receptors is a man aged 45 to 65 who received an inactivated influenza vaccine.

This clonotype was seen more than once but under ten times. The chain uses TRBV5-1 and TRBJ2-5; D is uncertain. V was clipped by 4 bases and J by 2 bases, with 24 bases between them. Germline assignment: CDR1 SGHRS and CDR2 YFSETQ. CDR3 length: 18 amino acids. DNA for the CDR3: TGCGCCAGCAGCAGAACCAACCGGGCCTGGCCCCTTCAAGAGACCCAGTACTTC. Translating it yields CASSRTNRAWPLQETQYF.

This clonotype came up a few times. The chain links TRBV2 to TRBJ2-2; D not certain. The CDR3 sequence is 13 residues long. CDR1 is SNHLY, CDR2 FYNNEI, per germline. The V gene lost 4 bases and the J gene lost 4 bases, with 7 bases spanning the gap. The CDR3 bases are TGTGCCAGCAGTGCAATGGTCACCGGGGAGCTGTTTTTT. The encoded protein is CASSAMVTGELFF. Using reference TRBV2 and TRBJ2-2 for the parts outside the CDR3, the full variable domain is EPEVTQTPSHQVTQMGQEVILRCVPISNHLYFYWYRQILGQKVEFLVSFYNNEISEKSEIFDDQFSVERPDGSNFTLKIRSTKLEDSAMYFCASSAMVTGELFFGEGSRLTVL.

This chain links TRBV7-2 with TRBJ1-4; D is unclear. The CDR3 is made up of 13 amino acids. V dropped 2 bases and J dropped 7 bases, with 8 bases sitting between them. CDR1 is SGHTA, CDR2 FQGNSA, per germline. Here the CDR3 reads CASSLHGFEKLFF. CDR3 coding DNA: TGTGCCAGCAGCTTACACGGCTTTGAAAAACTGTTTTTT.

This clonotype has a count of ten or more. The rearrangement uses TRBV20-1 and TRBJ2-5, with D unresolved. Deletions cut 5 bases from V and 5 bases from J, with 12 bases between. The CDR3 runs to 12 residues. Germline CDR1 reads DFQATT; CDR2 reads SNEGSKA (reference sequence). The CDR3 sequence is CSALPVRETQYF. DNA for the CDR3: TGCAGTGCTCTACCGGTCAGGGAGACCCAGTACTTC.

This rearrangement joins TRBV5-1 to TRBJ2-1; TRBD2 is a possible D gene (5 bases). This CDR3 contains 15 residues. Germline loops: CDR1 SGHRS, CDR2 YFSETQ. Trimming removed 2 bases from V and 0 bases from J, with 9 bases in between. The CDR3, as DNA: TGCGCCAGCAGCTTAGCGGAATTCTCCTACAATGAGCAGTTCTTC. This codes for CASSLAEFSYNEQFF.

This clonotype showed up just a few times. The V gene is TRBV10-3, the J gene TRBJ1-2; no clear D gene. CDR3 length: 15 residues. Germline assignment: CDR1 ENHRY and CDR2 SYGVKD. With 3 bases removed from V and 0 bases from J, the gap between germline ends came to 11 bases. CDR3 sequence (DNA): TGTGCCATCAGTGAAAACCCGAAGGCTAACTATGGCTACACCTTC. Amino acid sequence: CAISENPKANYGYTF.

V usage is TRBV7-2 and J usage is TRBJ1-1; D remains unclear. Germline V CDR1 and CDR2: SGHTA, FQGNSA. The length of the CDR3 is 13 residues. Trimming cost V 3 bases and J 0 bases, with 5 bases left between them. CDR3 in DNA: TGTGCCAGCAGCTTCAAAATGAACACTGAAGCTTTCTTT. Translating gives CASSFKMNTEAFF. Drawing the rest from reference TRBV7-2 and TRBJ1-1, the complete variable domain is GAGVSQSPSNKVTEKGKDVELRCDPISGHTALYWYRQSLGQGLEFLIYFQGNSAPDKSGLPSDRFSAERTGGSVSTLTIQRTQQEDSAVYLCASSFKMNTEAFFGQGTRLTVV.

This clonotype was picked up a small number of times. The chain recombines TRBV29-1 with TRBJ1-1; D remains unclear. The length of the CDR3 is 13 residues. Trimming shortened V by 6 bases and J by 2 bases, and 13 bases separated the two germline ends. Germline V gene sequence: CDR1 SQVTM, CDR2 ANQGSEA. CDR3 sequence (DNA): TGCAGCGTGCGGTCGGGTTACAACACTGAAGCTTTCTTT. This codes for CSVRSGYNTEAFF.

The V and J genes are TRBV25-1 and TRBJ2-3; D is undetermined. Per germline, CDR1 MGHDK and CDR2 SYGVNS. The CDR3 has 15 amino acids. Trimming removed 5 bases at V and 8 bases at J, with 20 bases between. This CDR3 is CASSFLRGSGSTQYF. The CDR3 bases are TGTGCCAGCAGTTTCCTTCGTGGGTCGGGTAGTACGCAGTATTTT.

V and J are TRBV7-2 and TRBJ2-7; tentatively, D is TRBD1 or TRBD2 (6 bases each). CDR1 is SGHTA, CDR2 FQGNSA, per germline. Between the trimmed V and J ends, which lost 4 bases and 4 bases, there was a span of 14 bases. The CDR3 has 14 amino acids. The CDR3 nucleotides read TGTGCCAGCAGCTCTTACAGGGACTCGTACGAGCAGTACTTC. Its translation: CASSSYRDSYEQYF.

This clonotype occurred a few times. The genes are TRBV6-5 and TRBJ2-7, with 7 bases that match TRBD1. The CDR3 runs to 14 residues. CDR1 and CDR2 (germline): MNHEY, SVGAGI. The V gene end was trimmed by 2 bases and the J gene end by 6 bases; junction bases not matched to a gene: 7. The CDR3 DNA reads as TGTGCCAGCAGTTACCGGGACAGATCTTTCGAGCAGTACTTC. Translating gives CASSYRDRSFEQYF.

The rearrangement joins TRBV29-1 to TRBJ2-1; D gene unclear. This CDR3 comprises 16 residues. Trimming pared 5 bases from V and 3 bases from J, leaving 20 bases between. The V gene's germline CDR1 is SQVTM and CDR2 ANQGSEA. The CDR3: CSVTPHGATYYNEQFF. Here the CDR3 DNA reads TGCAGCGTTACCCCCCACGGAGCAACATACTACAATGAGCAGTTCTTC.

The gene calls are TRBV7-2 and TRBJ2-5; TRBD2 agrees at 10 bases. Germline lookup yields CDR1 SGHTA and CDR2 FQGNSA. Trimming cost V 6 bases and J 5 bases; bases outside gene matches: 9. There are 15 residues in the CDR3. The chain's CDR3 is CASRPRAGGFETQYF. CDR3 DNA: TGTGCCAGCAGACCTCGAGCGGGAGGGTTTGAGACCCAGTACTTC. The full variable domain, with the rest looked up from reference TRBV7-2 and TRBJ2-5, is GAGVSQSPSNKVTEKGKDVELRCDPISGHTALYWYRQSLGQGLEFLIYFQGNSAPDKSGLPSDRFSAERTGGSVSTLTIQRTQQEDSAVYLCASRPRAGGFETQYFGPGTRLLVL.

The chain couples TRBV20-1 to TRBJ1-2; TRBD1 matches 12 bases. Germline CDR1 DFQATT, CDR2 SNEGSKA (reference sequence). This CDR3 is built from 14 residues. The ends lost 3 bases at V and 8 bases at J; junction bases unmatched: 7. The CDR3 DNA sequence: TGCAGTGCTAGGGGACAGGGGGCGGAATGGGGCTACACCTTC. Residues: CSARGQGAEWGYTF.

The rearrangement links TRBV28 to TRBJ2-2, with TRBD2 identical over 8 bases. This CDR3 region has 18 residues. Germline values: CDR1 MDHEN, CDR2 SYDVKM. With V trimmed by 8 bases and J by 4 bases, 18 bases remained unmatched. The CDR3, as DNA: TGTGCCAGCTCCCGGGGGGGTTGGGGGGGAGATACCACCGGGGAGCTGTTTTTT. Its protein is CASSRGGWGGDTTGELFF.

The chain combines TRBV11-1 with TRBJ2-6; 7 bases are shared with TRBD1. The CDR3 spans 19 residues. The V gene's germline CDR1 is SGHAT and CDR2 FQDESV (reference sequence). With 4 bases clipped from V and 3 bases from J, the junction kept 15 bases outside the gene matches. The CDR3 DNA sequence: TGTGCCAGCAGCTCCCTTCCGGGACAGCTAGCCGGTGGGGCCAACGTCCTGACTTTC. It is translated as CASSSLPGQLAGGANVLTF.

The chain carries TRBV20-1 and TRBJ1-2, with D perhaps TRBD1 (5 bases). Trimming cost V 0 bases and J 4 bases, with 12 bases left between them. Germline loops: CDR1 DFQATT, CDR2 SNEGSKA (reference sequence). The CDR3 spans 14 residues. For the CDR3, the DNA is TGCAGTGCTAGAGACCAGGGTATCCCCTATGGCTACACCTTC. Protein sequence: CSARDQGIPYGYTF.

There are a few counts of this clonotype. The chain recombines TRBV15 with TRBJ2-3, with D unclear. The CDR3 spans 16 residues. Trimming took 4 bases from V and 5 from J, leaving 19 bases between them. Germline lookup yields CDR1 LNHNV and CDR2 YYDKDF (reference sequence). The CDR3 protein is CATSIQKRPFGDTQYF. As DNA, the CDR3 is TGTGCCACCAGCATCCAAAAACGGCCCTTTGGAGATACGCAGTATTTT.

This clonotype was recorded a few times. CDR3 nucleotides: TGTGCCAGCACCTCATTCTCACGGGCGCTGAACACCGGGGAGCTGTTTTTT. This sequence encodes CASTSFSRALNTGELFF. The J gene is TRBJ2-2, the V gene TRBV11-2; the D is unclear. The CDR3 spans 17 residues. CDR1 is SGHAT, CDR2 FQNNGV, per germline. Trimming left V 7 bases short and J 1 base short, with 19 bases between.

This clonotype has a handful of counts. The chain uses TRBV6-4 and TRBJ2-1, with D perhaps being TRBD1 or TRBD2 (6 bases each). V lost 5 bases and J 9 bases, leaving 17 bases between the germline ends. The CDR3 sequence is 14 residues long. Per germline, CDR1 MRHNA and CDR2 SNTAGT. Here the CDR3 DNA reads TGTGCCAGCAGTTTGCAACAGGGTAGCGGTGAGCAGTTCTTC. This encodes CASSLQQGSGEQFF.

The chain employs TRBV7-8 and TRBJ1-4, with TRBD1 as a possible D gene (5 bases). The CDR3 is 13 amino acids. V was clipped by 5 bases and J by 8 bases, with 12 bases between them. CDR1 is SGHVS and CDR2 is FQNEAQ in the germline V gene. CDR3 nucleotide sequence: TGTGCCAGCAGCACGCTGGGGCGGGAAAAACTGTTTTTT. Its translation is CASSTLGREKLFF.

Many counts were recorded for this clonotype. V gene TRBV7-7 combines with J gene TRBJ2-2, with D possibly being TRBD1 (6 bases). The CDR3 sequence is 13 residues long. Trimming removed 5 bases at V and 6 bases at J, with 10 bases between. Germline V gives CDR1 SSHAT, CDR2 FNYEAQ (reference sequence). The CDR3 spells CASSQDSPGELFF. CDR3 nucleotide sequence: TGTGCCAGCAGCCAGGACAGTCCCGGGGAGCTGTTTTTT.

The chain uses TRBV4-3 and TRBJ1-5, with D uncertain. The CDR3 consists of 14 residues. Germline-derived CDR1 and CDR2 are LGHNA and YSLEER. Trimming left V 0 bases short and J 7 bases short, with 10 bases between. CDR3 protein: CASSQEGRGQPQHF. CDR3 in DNA: TGCGCCAGCAGCCAAGAGGGCAGAGGGCAGCCCCAGCATTTT.

This clonotype was counted a few times. The rearrangement joins TRBV7-2 to TRBJ2-1, with 8 positions matching TRBD1. The V gene end was trimmed by 5 bases and the J gene end by 9 bases; junction bases not matched to a gene: 12. The V gene's germline CDR1 is SGHTA and CDR2 FQGNSA. This CDR3 is built from 15 residues. CDR3 bases: TGTGCCAGCAGCCGAGGTGGACAGGGATTGGGTGAGCAGTTCTTC. Its translation: CASSRGGQGLGEQFF.

The chain uses TRBV6-1 and TRBJ1-5; D perhaps matches TRBD1 (6 bases). The CDR3 totals 15 residues. V shed 6 bases and J shed 7 bases, with 19 bases lying between them. Germline assignment: CDR1 MNHNS and CDR2 SASEGT. The CDR3 sequence is CASSSDPGAGQPQHF. The CDR3, as DNA: TGTGCCAGCAGCTCTGACCCAGGGGCAGGACAGCCCCAGCATTTT.

J is TRBJ2-7 and V is TRBV12-3 or TRBV12-4; 7 bases line up with TRBD2. CDR3 length: 16 residues. After removal of 3 bases from V and 0 bases from J, the junction contained 8 bases not matched to a gene. The CDR3: CASSFSGRDYSYEQYF. The CDR3 nucleotides are TGTGCCAGCAGTTTTTCTGGCCGGGACTACTCCTACGAGCAGTACTTC.